The clone carrying this T cell receptor (beta chain) was seen ten or more times. What it binds is unknown. V was clipped by 7 bases and J by 7 bases; unmatched bases: 9. Germline V gene data show CDR1 as MNHEY and CDR2 as SVGEGT. The CDR3 is 14 amino acids. Diagnosis relied on clinical symptoms, serum thyroxine and TRAb, thyroid ultrasound and orbital computed tomography. Amplified regions were TCR beta CDR3 sequences from RNA transcripts. The primer set for the first-round RT-PCR of the TCR CDR3 was HTBI. Via MiXCR, TCRdb re-called the multiplex PCR reads, giving one row per CDR3 protein. This sample has 300,000 to 350,000 distinct CDR3 sequences, with around 18% found just once. These data belong to a study of T cells in Graves' hyperthyroidism and ophthalmopathy. Study-wide background: Upon initial diagnosis and before any treatment, peripheral blood was collected.

General study results and limits: The authors' 13 V-J model separated ophthalmopathy from stable hyperthyroidism. Ophthalmopathy, which appeared later, was predicted by the model a median around 6.9 months before onset.

V is TRBV6-2 or TRBV6-3 and J is TRBJ1-5; 8 bases are a match to TRBD1. This receptor was identified in a woman between 40 and 55 years old with Graves' ophthalmopathy. Input material: blood. The CDR3 bases are TGTGCCAGCACTCGGCAGGGGGCTACGCAGCCCCAGCATTTT. Residues: CASTRQGATQPQHF.